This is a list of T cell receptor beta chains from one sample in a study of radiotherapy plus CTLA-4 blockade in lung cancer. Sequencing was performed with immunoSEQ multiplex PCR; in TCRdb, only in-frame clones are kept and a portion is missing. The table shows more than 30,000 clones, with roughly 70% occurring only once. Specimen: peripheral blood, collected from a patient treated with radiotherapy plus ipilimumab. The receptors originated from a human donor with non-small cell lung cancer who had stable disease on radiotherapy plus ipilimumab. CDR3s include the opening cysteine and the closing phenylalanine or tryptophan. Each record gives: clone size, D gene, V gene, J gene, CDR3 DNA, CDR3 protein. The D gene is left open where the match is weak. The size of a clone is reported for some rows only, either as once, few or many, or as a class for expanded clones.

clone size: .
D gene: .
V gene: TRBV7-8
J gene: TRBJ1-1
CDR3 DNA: TGTGCCAGCAGCTTAGCACGACAGAACACTGAAGCTTTCTTT
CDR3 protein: CASSLARQNTEAFF

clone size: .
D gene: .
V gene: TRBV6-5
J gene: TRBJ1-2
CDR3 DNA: TGTGCCAGCAGTTACCGGGGGGCGCGGGGCTATGGCTACACCTTC
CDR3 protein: CASSYRGARGYGYTF

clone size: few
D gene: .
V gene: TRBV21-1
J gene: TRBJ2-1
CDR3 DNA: TGTGCCAGCAGCAAAGAAGGTAATGAGCAGTTCTTC
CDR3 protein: CASSKEGNEQFF

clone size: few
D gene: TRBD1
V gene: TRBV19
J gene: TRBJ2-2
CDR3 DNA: TGTGCCACAACCGCCCCCGGGACAGAGCACACCGGGGAGCTGTTTTTT
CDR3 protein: CATTAPGTEHTGELFF

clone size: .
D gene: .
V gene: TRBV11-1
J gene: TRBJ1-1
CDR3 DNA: TGTGCCAGCAGCCGCCGCCTAGAAGCTTTCTTT
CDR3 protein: CASSRRLEAFF

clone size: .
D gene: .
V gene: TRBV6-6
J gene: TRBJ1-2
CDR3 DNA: TGTGCCAGCAGCCCTGACGGGACCCGCTATGGCTACACCTTC
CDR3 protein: CASSPDGTRYGYTF

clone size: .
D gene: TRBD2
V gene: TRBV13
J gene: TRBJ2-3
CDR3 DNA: TGTGCCAGCAGCTTACTAGCGGAAAGCACAGATACGCAGTATTTT
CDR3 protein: CASSLLAESTDTQYF

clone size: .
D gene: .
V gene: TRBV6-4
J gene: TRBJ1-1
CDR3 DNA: TGTGCCAGCAGTGACAGGGAGAACACTGAAGCTTTCTTT
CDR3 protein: CASSDRENTEAFF

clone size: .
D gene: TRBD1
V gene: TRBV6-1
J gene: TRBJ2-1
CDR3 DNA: TGTGCCAGCCGAGACAGGGGGAGGAACAATGAGCAGTTCTTC
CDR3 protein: CASRDRGRNNEQFF

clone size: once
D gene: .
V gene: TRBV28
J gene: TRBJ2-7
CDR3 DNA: TGTGCCAGCAGTCTCGACACCACCTACGAGCAGTACTTC
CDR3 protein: CASSLDTTYEQYF

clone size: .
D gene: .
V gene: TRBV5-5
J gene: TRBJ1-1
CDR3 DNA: TGTGCCAGCAGCTTGTCGGTGAACACTGAAGCTTTCTTT
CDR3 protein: CASSLSVNTEAFF

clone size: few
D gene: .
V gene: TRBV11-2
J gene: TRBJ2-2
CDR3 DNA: TGTGCCAGCAGGGGTGGGGGCTTCGGGGGCGGGGAGCTGTTTTTT
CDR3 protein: CASRGGGFGGGELFF

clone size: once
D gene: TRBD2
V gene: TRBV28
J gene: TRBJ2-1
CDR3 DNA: TGTGCCAGCAGCCCAATCCAGCGGGAGGGCCAGGGTGAGCAGTTCTTC
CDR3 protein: CASSPIQREGQGEQFF

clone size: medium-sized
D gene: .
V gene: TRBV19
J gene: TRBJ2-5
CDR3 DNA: TGTGCCAGTAAGGCCCCCGCGGTGGAGACCCAGTACTTC
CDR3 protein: CASKAPAVETQYF

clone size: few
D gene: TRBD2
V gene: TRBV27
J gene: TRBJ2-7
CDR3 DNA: TGTGCCAGCGGAGCGCTGGGACTAGCGGGAGGGTCCTACGAGCAGTACTTC
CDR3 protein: CASGALGLAGGSYEQYF

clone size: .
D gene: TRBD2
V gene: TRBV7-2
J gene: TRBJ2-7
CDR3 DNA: TGTGCCAGCAGCTTGGGACTAGCGGAGGGGAGGTACGAGCAGTACTTC
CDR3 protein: CASSLGLAEGRYEQYF

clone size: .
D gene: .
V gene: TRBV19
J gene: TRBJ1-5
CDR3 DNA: TGTGCCAGTTCGGATAGAGTCGGCCGGAATAGCCAGCCCCAGCATTTT
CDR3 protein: CASSDRVGRNSQPQHF

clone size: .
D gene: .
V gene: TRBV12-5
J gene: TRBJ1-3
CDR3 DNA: TGTGCTAGTGGGAAATCAGGGGATCCTGGAAACACCATATATTTT
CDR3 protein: CASGKSGDPGNTIYF

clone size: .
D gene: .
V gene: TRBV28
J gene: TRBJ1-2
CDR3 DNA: TGTGCCAGCAGTTTCGAACCGGAAGGCTACACCTTC
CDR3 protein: CASSFEPEGYTF

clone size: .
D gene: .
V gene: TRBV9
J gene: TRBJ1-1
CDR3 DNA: TGTGCCAGCAGCGTAGGAAGTGTGAACACTGAAGCTTTCTTT
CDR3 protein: CASSVGSVNTEAFF

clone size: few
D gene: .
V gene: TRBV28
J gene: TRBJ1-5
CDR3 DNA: TGTGCCAGCAGACGCGGAGGACAGCAGCCCCAGCATTTT
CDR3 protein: CASRRGGQQPQHF